The rows below give T cell receptor beta chains drawn from one sample of a study of T cell clonotyping in hematopoietic cell transplantation. Profiled with immunoSEQ multiplex PCR; TCRdb holds only in-frame clones, not every one. The table includes more than 25,000 clones, more than 60% detected once. The sample was peripheral blood mononuclear cells, taken before stem cell transplant. These receptors were collected from a woman aged 25 to 39 with chronic myeloid leukemia. Some clones in this sample may be carry-over from other donors' samples. Both conserved end residues are trimmed from each CDR3. D genes are given only for firm matches.

V	J	D	length	CDR3
TRBV7-2	TRBJ1-5	TRBD1	12	ASSLGQGDQPQH
TRBV4-3	TRBJ2-2	-	12	ASSQGWWVGELF
TRBV29-1	TRBJ2-2	-	11	SATWGAGNKLF
TRBV30	TRBJ2-5	-	9	AWSAGETQY
TRBV5-6	TRBJ2-3	-	13	ASITSGKRDDTQY
TRBV19	TRBJ1-2	TRBD1	14	ASSMNGGTGDPGYT
TRBV19	TRBJ1-3	-	12	ASSIGEGGNTIY
TRBV4-1	TRBJ2-5	-	11	ASSPGTRETQY
TRBV25-1	TRBJ2-3	TRBD1	12	ASALGTGLDTQY
TRBV18	TRBJ1-2	-	12	ASSPRTESYGYT
TRBV7-2	TRBJ2-7	-	11	ASSLDHGGEQY
TRBV28	TRBJ1-1	-	15	ASSLEEAIRMNTEAF
TRBV6-1	TRBJ1-4	-	14	ASSGRRRWPNEKLF
TRBV30	TRBJ2-3	-	11	AWTRGPGDTQY
TRBV6-1	TRBJ2-5	-	11	ASTLGYQETQY
TRBV5-1	TRBJ2-3	TRBD2	13	ASSPGLAGADTQY
TRBV7-2	TRBJ1-4	-	11	ASSRGLNEKLF
TRBV6-1	TRBJ1-5	-	13	ASSEGGRSNQPQH
TRBV4-1	TRBJ2-5	TRBD2	14	ASSQAYSGTGETQY
TRBV5-6	TRBJ2-5	TRBD1	12	ASSLGQGLETQY
TRBV4-2	TRBJ2-7	-	11	ASSQEWGVEQY
TRBV29-1	TRBJ1-1	-	9	SVGLGVEAF
TRBV11-2	TRBJ2-3	TRBD2	15	ASRQLAASGRSDTQY
TRBV30	TRBJ2-1	-	10	AWSVLSHEQF
TRBV6-1	TRBJ2-5	-	12	ASSETTGIETQY
TRBV4-1	TRBJ1-5	-	11	ASSLEVNQPQH
TRBV6-5	TRBJ1-1	-	10	ASSRLRDEAF
TRBV5-1	TRBJ2-5	-	13	ASSLVGAQQETQY
TRBV30	TRBJ1-5	TRBD1	13	AWSGGQARREPQH
TRBV4-2	TRBJ1-5	-	11	ASSQDLVQPQH
TRBV19	TRBJ2-5	-	13	ASSISSSQQETQY
TRBV10-1	TRBJ2-2	-	11	ASSVDGTGELF
TRBV21-1	TRBJ1-1	-	13	ASSLDGQGLTEAF
TRBV19	TRBJ1-5	-	13	ASSTQGYSNQPQH
TRBV11-1	TRBJ1-2	-	10	ASTRDVGGYT
TRBV6-5	TRBJ1-1	-	10	ASRRRNTEAF
TRBV19	TRBJ1-1	-	11	ASSMQQGSEAF
TRBV28	TRBJ1-6	TRBD1	13	ASSSPGTGDSPLH
TRBV7-2	TRBJ1-1	-	12	ASSLKGDNTEAF
TRBV27	TRBJ2-3	-	14	ASSFRSLASTDTQY
TRBV4-1	TRBJ2-3	-	12	ASRSSASTDTQY
TRBV19	TRBJ1-5	-	13	ASSMTGQGVKPQH